Shown below are 12 T cell receptor beta chains from a single sample sequenced in a study of lymphopenia after photon versus proton radiotherapy. Repertoires were generated with immunoSEQ multiplex PCR, while TCRdb's copy carries only in-frame clones and drops some. The sample consists of tens of thousands of clones, approximately 87% of them appearing once. Sequenced here: peripheral blood, sampled from a patient treated with proton-based radiotherapy. These receptors were collected from a woman in her sixties or seventies with cholangiocarcinoma. Some clones in this sample may be carry-over from other donors' samples.

This chain connects TRBV27 to TRBJ2-7, with D possibly being TRBD1 (6 bases). In germline, CDR1 is MNHEY, CDR2 SMNVEV (reference sequence). Trimming shortened V by 0 bases and J by 2 bases, and 11 bases separated the two germline ends. The CDR3 is made up of 15 amino acids. The CDR3 bases are TGTGCCAGCAGTTTATCGGGACACGGCCCCTACGAGCAGTACTTC. It yields the protein CASSLSGHGPYEQYF.

The chain uses TRBV5-4 and TRBJ2-3, with TRBD2 matching 9 bases. The junction had 14 bases not matched to a gene; V was cut back by 0 bases and J by 3 bases. The CDR3 contains 19 residues. The V gene's germline CDR1 is SGHNT and CDR2 YYREEE (reference sequence). The CDR3 region is CASSLDPAGSGGRTDTQYF. The CDR3 nucleotides are TGTGCCAGCAGCTTGGACCCGGCGGGGAGCGGGGGGCGTACAGATACGCAGTATTTT.

The chain's CDR3 is CASSRSGTGAYNEQFF. CDR3 nucleotide sequence: TGTGCCAGCAGCCGGTCCGGGACAGGAGCCTACAATGAGCAGTTCTTC. The rearrangement joins TRBV7-3 to TRBJ2-1, with 8 bases aligning to TRBD1. Germline lookup yields CDR1 SGHTA and CDR2 FQGTGA. Unmatched junction bases numbered 8, after V lost 5 bases and J lost 2 bases. The CDR3 is 16 residues long.

This clone turned up a few times. The CDR3 DNA follows: TGTGCCAGCAGCCCGGAGGGGACAGGGCACGAGCAGTACTTC. As protein: CASSPEGTGHEQYF. The J gene is TRBJ2-7, the V gene TRBV5-6, with 9 positions matching TRBD1. CDR1 is SGHDT, CDR2 YYEEEE, per germline. This CDR3 is 14 amino acids long. The V and J ends lost 4 bases and 5 bases, in that order; junction bases with no gene match: 7.

CDR3 loop: CASSLGQTSTGELFF. In DNA form, the CDR3 reads TGCGCCAGCAGCTTGGGCCAGACGAGCACCGGGGAGCTGTTTTTT. This sequence joins TRBV5-1 and TRBJ2-2; D is ambiguous. The CDR3 is 15 residues long. The germline gives CDR1 SGHRS, CDR2 YFSETQ. V lost 0 bases, J lost 4 bases, and 10 bases lay in between.

The chain has TRBV18 and TRBJ2-7; the match to TRBD1 covers 8 bases. J was trimmed by 0 bases and V by 1 base; bases with no gene match: 17. Germline CDR1 is KGHSH and CDR2 is LQKENI. This CDR3 region has 20 residues. The CDR3 coding sequence is TGTGCCAGCTCACCACGTAACACACGACCACAGGGGGGTAGCTCCTACGAGCAGTACTTC. As protein: CASSPRNTRPQGGSSYEQYF. Full variable domain (missing parts from reference TRBV18 and TRBJ2-7): NAGVMQNPRHLVRRRGQEARLRCSPMKGHSHVYWYRQLPEEGLKFMVYLQKENIIDESGMPKERFSAEFPKEGPSILRIQQVVRGDSAAYFCASSPRNTRPQGGSSYEQYFGPGTRLTVT.

This rearrangement joins TRBV7-8 to TRBJ2-5; a weak D match, TRBD2 (6 bases). The CDR3 runs to 14 residues. Deletions cut 4 bases from V and 1 base from J, with 10 bases between. Germline lookup yields CDR1 SGHVS and CDR2 FQNEAQ. The CDR3 DNA reads TGTGCCAGCAGCTCGACGACTAGCCAAGAGACCCAGTACTTC. It encodes CASSSTTSQETQYF.

This chain uses TRBV7-9 with TRBJ2-5; 10 bases fit TRBD2. This CDR3 comprises 14 residues. In germline, CDR1 is SEHNR, CDR2 FQNEAQ (reference sequence). V was clipped by 4 bases and J by 5 bases; unmatched bases: 4. The CDR3, as DNA: TGTGCCAGCAGCTGGGGGACTAGCGAGGAGACCCAGTACTTC. Protein: CASSWGTSEETQYF.

The V gene is TRBV2, the J gene TRBJ1-4; TRBD1 might be the D (5 bases). This CDR3 has 16 residues. V was cut by 6 bases and J by 8 bases, with 22 bases left in between. Per germline, CDR1 SNHLY and CDR2 FYNNEI. In DNA, the CDR3 is TGTGCCAGCAGCCGCGGGACCGCGGATAACGGGGAAAAACTGTTTTTT. Protein product: CASSRGTADNGEKLFF.

This chain links TRBV4-1 with TRBJ2-7; D remains ambiguous. There are 14 residues in the CDR3. Germline CDR1 is MGHRA and CDR2 is YSYEKL. V dropped 0 bases and J dropped 1 base, with 7 bases sitting between them. The CDR3 is CASSQDGQSYEQYF. CDR3 DNA: TGCGCCAGCAGCCAAGATGGGCAGTCCTACGAGCAGTACTTC.

The rearrangement uses TRBV7-3 and TRBJ1-2; 8 bases are shared with TRBD1. The CDR3 consists of 14 residues. Germline V gives CDR1 SGHTA, CDR2 FQGTGA. J gave up 4 bases and V 7 bases, and 8 bases lay outside the gene matches. CDR3 DNA sequence: TGTGCCAGCACCACAGGGGGGCGAGTCTATGGCTACACCTTC. It codes for CASTTGGRVYGYTF. The variable domain in full, completed from reference TRBV7-3 and TRBJ1-2, reads GAGVSQTPSNKVTEKGKYVELRCDPISGHTALYWYRQSLGQGPEFLIYFQGTGAADDSGLPNDRFFAVRPEGSVSTLKIQRTERGDSAVYLCASTTGGRVYGYTFGSGTRLTVV.

The chain combines TRBV16 with TRBJ2-3; tentative D call: TRBD1 (6 bases). V lost 3 bases to trimming and J lost 0 bases, with 16 bases between them. The CDR3 extends over 17 amino acids. The germline gives CDR1 KGHSY, CDR2 FQNENV. For the CDR3, the DNA is TGTGCCAGCAGCCAGTCCCCCCCGGGACAAAGCACAGATACGCAGTATTTT. Its translation: CASSQSPPGQSTDTQYF.